This TCR beta chain derives from a study of regulatory T cells in long-lasting Graves disease. V lost 1 base and J lost 9; bases outside the gene matches: 6. In germline, CDR1 is SGHTA, CDR2 FQGNSA. CDR3 size: 14 residues. Researchers made TCR beta libraries by using iRepertoire HTBI primers and running Arm-PCR on CDR3 regions. TCRdb analysed the multiplex PCR reads with MiXCR anew, one entry per CDR3 protein. The sample contains about 340,000 distinct CDR3 sequences, roughly a fifth of which appear only once. As to time point: persistent/refractory GD, antithyroid drugs over 5 years with positive TRAb. PBMC-extracted RNA yielded the TCR library.

The source material was peripheral blood mononuclear cells (PBMCs), sampled when the disease was refractory, from a patient treated with antithyroid drugs. The origin of this receptor is a female donor with Graves disease. The V call is TRBV7-2, the J call TRBJ1-5, with 7 bases aligning to TRBD1. The CDR3 reads CASSLGGGPRPQHF. CDR3 coding DNA: TGTGCCAGCAGCTTAGGAGGGGGCCCGCGGCCCCAGCATTTT.